The clone carrying this T cell receptor beta chain was picked up one time. Its specificity is not known. This record belongs to a study of Ad26.COV2.S vaccination and SARS-CoV-2 variants. Measured with immunoSEQ multiplex PCR; TCRdb has only the in-frame clones, and not every one. The table records around 300,000 clones, around 89% of them present only once. Overall study results and limits: Substantial breadth in spike-specific CD8+ and CD4+ T cell responses was reportedly seen after vaccination.

Treatment defined: about 20 received Ad26.COV2.S at low or high dose, single or two shots; about five received placebo; per-sample allocation not given. Day 63 following the first vaccine or placebo injection was when the samples were taken. The CDR3 contains 15 residues. The ends were cut back, 0 bases at V and 7 bases at J, with 16 bases in the middle. Per germline, CDR1 SGHRS and CDR2 YFSETQ. The V call is TRBV5-1, the J call TRBJ1-1; perhaps TRBD1 as D (6 bases). The TCR comes from a person between 18 and 60 years old who received the Ad26.COV2.S COVID-19 vaccine or a placebo. The sequenced sample was peripheral blood, obtained in a trial of Ad26.COV2.S vaccine versus placebo. The CDR3: CASSLASGGLIEAFF. The CDR3 nucleotides are TGCGCCAGCAGCTTGGCCTCGGGGGGCTTAATTGAAGCTTTCTTT.